This TCR beta chain emerged from a study of blood T cell repertoires in COVID-19. Study-wide background: COVID-19 samples from acute and convalescent phases originated in the United States, Italy and Spain. PBMCs, B-cell-depleted T cells, or T cells were the source of the cDNA or gDNA that made up the material.

Per the authors' pipeline: Quantification of nucleated cells was approximated via reference gene primer amplification. Generated by immunoSEQ multiplex PCR, the TCRdb table keeps only in-frame clones and is missing some. V and J calls plus clone size are reproduced from that table; the DNA served to infer D and trimming. The profile covers some 190,000 clones, with around four fifths appearing a single time and around 19% taken by the ten largest. There are 15 residues in the CDR3. After removal of 3 bases from V and 7 bases from J, the junction contained 7 bases not matched to a gene. In germline, CDR1 is SGHRS, CDR2 YFSETQ.

The receptor's source is a human donor in a cohort sampled during active COVID-19. V gene TRBV5-1 combines with J gene TRBJ1-6, with 7 bases that match TRBD1. The sample comprised peripheral blood. This chain's CDR3 is CASSSRDSANSPLHF. Written as DNA, the CDR3 is TGCGCCAGCAGCTCCCGGGACAGCGCGAATTCACCCCTCCACTTT.